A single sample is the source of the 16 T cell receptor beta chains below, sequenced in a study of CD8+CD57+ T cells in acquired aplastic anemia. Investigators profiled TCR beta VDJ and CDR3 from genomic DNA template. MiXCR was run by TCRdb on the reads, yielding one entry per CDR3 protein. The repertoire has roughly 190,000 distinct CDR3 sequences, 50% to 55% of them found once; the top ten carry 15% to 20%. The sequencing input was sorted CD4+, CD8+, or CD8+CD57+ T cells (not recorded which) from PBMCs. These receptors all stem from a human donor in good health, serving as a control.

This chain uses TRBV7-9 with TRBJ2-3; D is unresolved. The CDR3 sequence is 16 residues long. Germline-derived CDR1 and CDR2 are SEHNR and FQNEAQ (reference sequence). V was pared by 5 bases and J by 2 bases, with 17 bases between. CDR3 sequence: CASSLRQTGYTDTQYF. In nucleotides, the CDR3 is TGTGCCAGCAGCCTCCGACAAACTGGGTACACAGATACGCAGTATTTT.

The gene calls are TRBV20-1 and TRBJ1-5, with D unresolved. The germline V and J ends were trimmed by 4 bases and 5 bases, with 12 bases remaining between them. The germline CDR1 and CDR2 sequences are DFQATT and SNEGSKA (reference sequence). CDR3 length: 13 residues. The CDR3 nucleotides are TGCAGTGCTATCCAGGACGCCGATCAGCCCCAGCATTTT. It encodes CSAIQDADQPQHF.

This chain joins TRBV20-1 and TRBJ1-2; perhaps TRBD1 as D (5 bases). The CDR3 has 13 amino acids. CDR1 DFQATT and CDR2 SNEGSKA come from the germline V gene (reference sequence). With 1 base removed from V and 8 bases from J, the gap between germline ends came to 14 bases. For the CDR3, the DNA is TGCAGTGCTAGAGCGGTAGGGGCAATCGGCTACACCTTC. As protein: CSARAVGAIGYTF.

The DNA for the CDR3 is TGTGCCAGCAGTTACCCGGGACAGACTATACCGAGCTCCTATAATTCACCCCTCCACTTT. Amino acids: CASSYPGQTIPSSYNSPLHF. The V and J genes are TRBV6-2 or TRBV6-3 and TRBJ1-6; TRBD1 agrees at 7 bases. The V and J ends lost 2 bases and 0 bases, in that order; junction bases with no gene match: 13. The CDR3 consists of 20 residues. Germline loops: CDR1 MNHEY, CDR2 SVGEGT.

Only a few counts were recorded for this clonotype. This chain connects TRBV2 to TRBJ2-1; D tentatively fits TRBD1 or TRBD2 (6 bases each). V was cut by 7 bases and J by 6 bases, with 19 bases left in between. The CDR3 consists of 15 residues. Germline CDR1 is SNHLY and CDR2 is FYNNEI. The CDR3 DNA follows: TGTGCCAGCAAGGCGGGACTGGGGGCCAGCAATGAGCAGTTCTTC. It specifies CASKAGLGASNEQFF.

The CDR3 here is CASSFPGKSYEQYF. The DNA of the CDR3 is TGTGCCAGCAGCTTCCCAGGCAAGAGCTACGAGCAGTACTTC. This chain uses TRBV7-2 with TRBJ2-7; D not resolved. There are 14 residues in the CDR3. Germline CDR1 and CDR2: SGHTA and FQGNSA. The V end lost 3 bases, the J end lost 3 bases, and 12 bases lay between the germline ends.

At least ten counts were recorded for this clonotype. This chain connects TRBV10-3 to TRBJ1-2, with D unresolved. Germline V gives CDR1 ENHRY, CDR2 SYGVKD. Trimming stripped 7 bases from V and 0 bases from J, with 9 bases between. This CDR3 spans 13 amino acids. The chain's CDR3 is CAITGGSNYGYTF. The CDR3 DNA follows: TGTGCCATCACGGGAGGGTCTAACTATGGCTACACCTTC.

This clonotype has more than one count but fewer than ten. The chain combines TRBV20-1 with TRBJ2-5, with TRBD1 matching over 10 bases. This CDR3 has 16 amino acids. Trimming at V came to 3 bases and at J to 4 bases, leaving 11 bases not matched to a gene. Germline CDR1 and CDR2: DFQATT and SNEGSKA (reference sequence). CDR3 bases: TGCAGTGCTAGTCCAGGACAGGGGGGATACGGAGAGACCCAGTACTTC. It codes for CSASPGQGGYGETQYF.

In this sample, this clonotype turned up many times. CDR3: CASSLEGAGGYTF. CDR3 DNA: TGTGCCAGCAGTTTGGAGGGGGCCGGGGGCTACACCTTC. The genes are TRBV28 and TRBJ1-2; 7 nucleotides match TRBD1. The CDR3 loop spans 13 amino acids. The V and J ends lost 3 bases and 8 bases, in that order; junction bases with no gene match: 6. Per the germline V gene, CDR1 is MDHEN and CDR2 is SYDVKM.

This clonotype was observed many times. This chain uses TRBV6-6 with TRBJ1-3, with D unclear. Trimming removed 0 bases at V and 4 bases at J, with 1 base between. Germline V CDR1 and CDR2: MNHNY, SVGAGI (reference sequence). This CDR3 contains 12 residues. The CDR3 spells CASSYSGNTIYF. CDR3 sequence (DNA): TGTGCCAGCAGTTACTCAGGAAACACCATATATTTT.

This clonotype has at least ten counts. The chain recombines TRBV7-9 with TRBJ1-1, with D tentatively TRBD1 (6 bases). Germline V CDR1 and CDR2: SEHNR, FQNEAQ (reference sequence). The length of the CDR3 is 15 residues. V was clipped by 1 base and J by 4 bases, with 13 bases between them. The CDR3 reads CASSLGAGAGTEAFF. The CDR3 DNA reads TGTGCCAGCAGCTTAGGAGCAGGGGCGGGCACTGAAGCTTTCTTT.

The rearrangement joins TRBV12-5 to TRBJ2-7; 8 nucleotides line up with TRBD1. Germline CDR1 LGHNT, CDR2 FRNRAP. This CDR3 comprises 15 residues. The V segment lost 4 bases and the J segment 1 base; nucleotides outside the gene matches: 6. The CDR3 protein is CASGSGQDGSYEQYF. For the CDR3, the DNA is TGTGCTAGTGGTTCGGGACAGGACGGGTCCTACGAGCAGTACTTC.

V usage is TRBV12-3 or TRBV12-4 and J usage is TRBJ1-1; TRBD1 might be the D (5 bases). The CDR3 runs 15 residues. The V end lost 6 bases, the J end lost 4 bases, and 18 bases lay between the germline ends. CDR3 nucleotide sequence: TGTGCCAGCAGCCTGGTAGTGAGCGGGGGCACTGAAGCTTTCTTT. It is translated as CASSLVVSGGTEAFF.

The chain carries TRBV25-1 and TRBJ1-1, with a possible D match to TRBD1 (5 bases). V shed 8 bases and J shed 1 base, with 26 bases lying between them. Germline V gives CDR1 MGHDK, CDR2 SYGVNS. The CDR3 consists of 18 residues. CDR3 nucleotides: TGTGCCAGCTCACCCCGCACGGCGTCGCAGGGCTGGAACACTGAAGCTTTCTTT. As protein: CASSPRTASQGWNTEAFF.

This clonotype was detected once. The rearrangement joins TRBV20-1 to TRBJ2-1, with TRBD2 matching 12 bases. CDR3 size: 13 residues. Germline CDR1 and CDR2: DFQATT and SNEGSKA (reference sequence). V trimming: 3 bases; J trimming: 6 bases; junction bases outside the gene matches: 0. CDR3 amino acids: CSARTSGGNEQFF. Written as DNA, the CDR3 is TGCAGTGCTAGGACTAGCGGGGGCAATGAGCAGTTCTTC.

The CDR3 nucleotides are TGTGCCAGCAGCGAGACAGGGACCTACGAGCAGTACTTC. Translating it yields CASSETGTYEQYF. This rearrangement joins TRBV9 to TRBJ2-7, with TRBD1 matching 7 bases. Germline V CDR1 and CDR2: SGDLS, YYNGEE. The CDR3 loop spans 13 amino acids. Trimming cost V 3 bases and J 2 bases; bases outside gene matches: 2.